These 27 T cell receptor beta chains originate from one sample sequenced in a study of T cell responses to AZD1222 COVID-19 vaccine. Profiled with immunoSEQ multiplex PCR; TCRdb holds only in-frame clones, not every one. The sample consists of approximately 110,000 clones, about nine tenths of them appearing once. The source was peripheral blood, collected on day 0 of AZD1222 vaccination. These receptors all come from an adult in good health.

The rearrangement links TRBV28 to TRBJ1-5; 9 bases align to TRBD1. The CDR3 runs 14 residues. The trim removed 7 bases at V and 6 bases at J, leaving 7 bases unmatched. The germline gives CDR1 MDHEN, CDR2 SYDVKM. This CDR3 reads CASTQTGGGQPQHF. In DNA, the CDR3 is TGTGCCAGCACCCAGACAGGGGGAGGTCAGCCCCAGCATTTT. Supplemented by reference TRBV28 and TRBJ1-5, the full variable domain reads DVKVTQSSRYLVKRTGEKVFLECVQDMDHENMFWYRQDPGLGLRLIYFSYDVKMKEKGDIPEGYSVSREKKERFSLILESASTNQTSMYLCASTQTGGGQPQHFGDGTRLSIL.

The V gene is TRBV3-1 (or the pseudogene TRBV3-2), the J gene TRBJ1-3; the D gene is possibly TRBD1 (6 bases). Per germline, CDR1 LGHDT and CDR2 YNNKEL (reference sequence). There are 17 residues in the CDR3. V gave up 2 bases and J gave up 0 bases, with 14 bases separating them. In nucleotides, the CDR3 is TGTGCCAGCAGCCAATATACTACAGGGTCCTCTGGAAACACCATATATTTT. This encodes CASSQYTTGSSGNTIYF.

The CDR3 region has the DNA TGTGCCAGCAGTTACGGGGCAGGGATGGCTGAAAAACTGTTTTTT. This encodes CASSYGAGMAEKLFF. The V call is TRBV6-5, the J call TRBJ1-4, with D maybe TRBD1 (5 bases). Germline-derived CDR1 and CDR2 are MNHEY and SVGAGI. Trimming took 2 bases from V and 7 from J, leaving 14 bases between them. The CDR3 is 15 amino acids.

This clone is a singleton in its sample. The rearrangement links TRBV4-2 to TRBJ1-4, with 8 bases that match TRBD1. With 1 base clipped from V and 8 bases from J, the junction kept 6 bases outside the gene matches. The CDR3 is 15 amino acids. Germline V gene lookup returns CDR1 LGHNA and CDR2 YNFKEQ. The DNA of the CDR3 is TGTGCCAGCAGCCAAGGTCAGGGGGCCAGCGAAAAACTGTTTTTT. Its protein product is CASSQGQGASEKLFF.

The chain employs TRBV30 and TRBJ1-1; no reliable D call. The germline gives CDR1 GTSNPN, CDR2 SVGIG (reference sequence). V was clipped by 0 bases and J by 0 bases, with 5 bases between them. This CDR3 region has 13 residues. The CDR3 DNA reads TGTGCCTGGAGTGTATCAGTGAACACTGAAGCTTTCTTT. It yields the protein CAWSVSVNTEAFF.

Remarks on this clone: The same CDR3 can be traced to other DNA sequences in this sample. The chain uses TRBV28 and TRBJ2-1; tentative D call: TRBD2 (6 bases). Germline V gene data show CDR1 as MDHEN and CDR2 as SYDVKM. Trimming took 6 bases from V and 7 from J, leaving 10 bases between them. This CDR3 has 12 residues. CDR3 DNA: TGTGCCAGCAGCATCCGGGGGAATGAGCAGTTCTTC. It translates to CASSIRGNEQFF.

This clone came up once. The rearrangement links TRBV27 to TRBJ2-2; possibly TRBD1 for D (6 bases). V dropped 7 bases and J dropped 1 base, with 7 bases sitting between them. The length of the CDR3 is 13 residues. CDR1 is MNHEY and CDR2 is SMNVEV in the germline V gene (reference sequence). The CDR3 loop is CASKGQNTGELFF. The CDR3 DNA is TGTGCCAGCAAGGGACAGAACACCGGGGAGCTGTTTTTT.

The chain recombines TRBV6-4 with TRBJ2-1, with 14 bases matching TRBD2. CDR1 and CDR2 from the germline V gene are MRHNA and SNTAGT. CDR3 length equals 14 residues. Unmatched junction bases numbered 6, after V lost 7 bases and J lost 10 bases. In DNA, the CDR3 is TGTGCCAGCAAGACTAGCGGGGGGGCGGAAGAGCAGTTCTTC. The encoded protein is CASKTSGGAEEQFF.

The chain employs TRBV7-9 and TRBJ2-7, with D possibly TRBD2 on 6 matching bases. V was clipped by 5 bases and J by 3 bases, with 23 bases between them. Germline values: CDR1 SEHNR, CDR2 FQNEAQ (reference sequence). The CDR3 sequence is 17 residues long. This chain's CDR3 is CASSPRPAGAGNYEQYF. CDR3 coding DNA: TGTGCCAGCAGCCCTCGCCCCGCAGGAGCGGGCAACTACGAGCAGTACTTC.

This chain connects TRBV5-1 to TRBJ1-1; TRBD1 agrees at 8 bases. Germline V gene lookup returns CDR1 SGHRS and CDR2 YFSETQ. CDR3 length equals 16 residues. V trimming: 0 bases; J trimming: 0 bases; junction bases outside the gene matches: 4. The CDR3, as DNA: TGCGCCAGCAGCTTGGGGACAGGGCCTATGAACACTGAAGCTTTCTTT. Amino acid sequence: CASSLGTGPMNTEAFF.

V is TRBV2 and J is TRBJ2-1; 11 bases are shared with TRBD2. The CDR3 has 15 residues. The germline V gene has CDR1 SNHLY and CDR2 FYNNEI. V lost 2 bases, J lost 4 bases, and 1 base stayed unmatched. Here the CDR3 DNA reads TGTGCCAGCAGTGAACTAGCGGGGGGTTACAATGAGCAGTTCTTC. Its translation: CASSELAGGYNEQFF.

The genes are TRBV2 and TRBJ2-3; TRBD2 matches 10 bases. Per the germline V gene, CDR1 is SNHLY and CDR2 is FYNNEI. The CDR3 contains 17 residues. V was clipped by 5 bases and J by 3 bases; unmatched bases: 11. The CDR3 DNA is TGTGCCAGCAGTTTCACCCCAGAACTAGCGGGGACAGATACGCAGTATTTT. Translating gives CASSFTPELAGTDTQYF.

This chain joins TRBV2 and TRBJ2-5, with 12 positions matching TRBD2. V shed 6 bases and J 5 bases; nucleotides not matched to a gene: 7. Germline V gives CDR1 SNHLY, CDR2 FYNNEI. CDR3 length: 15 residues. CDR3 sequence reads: CASRDRTSGVETQYF. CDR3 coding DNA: TGTGCCAGCAGGGACAGGACTAGCGGGGTGGAGACCCAGTACTTC.

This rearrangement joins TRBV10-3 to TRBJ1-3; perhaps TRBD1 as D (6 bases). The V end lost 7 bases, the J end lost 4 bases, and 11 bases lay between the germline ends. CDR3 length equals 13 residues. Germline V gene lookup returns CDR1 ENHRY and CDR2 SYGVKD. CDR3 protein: CAITGAGGNTIYF. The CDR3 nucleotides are TGTGCCATCACGGGGGCTGGGGGAAACACCATATATTTT.

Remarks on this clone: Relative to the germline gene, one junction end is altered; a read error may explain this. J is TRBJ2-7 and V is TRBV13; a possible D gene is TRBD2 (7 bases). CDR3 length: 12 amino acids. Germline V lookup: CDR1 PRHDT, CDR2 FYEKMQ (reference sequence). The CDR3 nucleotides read TGTGCCAGCAGCTTCTCCTCGGCGGGGGCGGACTTC. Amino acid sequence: CASSFSSAGADF.

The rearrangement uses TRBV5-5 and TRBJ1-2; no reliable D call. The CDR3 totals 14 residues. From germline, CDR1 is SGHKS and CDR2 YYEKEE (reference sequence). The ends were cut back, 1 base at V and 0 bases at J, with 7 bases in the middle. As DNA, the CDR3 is TGTGCCAGCAGCTTGACAGACGCTAACTATGGCTACACCTTC. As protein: CASSLTDANYGYTF.

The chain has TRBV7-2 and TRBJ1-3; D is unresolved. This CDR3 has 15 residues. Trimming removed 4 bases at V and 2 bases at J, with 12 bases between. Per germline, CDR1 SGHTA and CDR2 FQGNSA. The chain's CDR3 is CASSSSRRAGNTIYF. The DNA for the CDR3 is TGTGCCAGCAGCTCGTCCCGAAGAGCTGGAAACACCATATATTTT.

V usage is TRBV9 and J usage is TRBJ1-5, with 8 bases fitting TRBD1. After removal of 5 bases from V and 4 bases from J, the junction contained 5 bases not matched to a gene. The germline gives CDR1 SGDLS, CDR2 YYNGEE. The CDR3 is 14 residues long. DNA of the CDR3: TGTGCCAGCAGTCAGGGGGCAGGTAATCAGCCCCAGCATTTT. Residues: CASSQGAGNQPQHF. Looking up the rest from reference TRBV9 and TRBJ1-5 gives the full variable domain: DSGVTQTPKHLITATGQRVTLRCSPRSGDLSVYWYQQSLDQGLQFLIQYYNGEERAKGNILERFSAQQFPDLHSELNLSSLELGDSALYFCASSQGAGNQPQHFGDGTRLSIL.

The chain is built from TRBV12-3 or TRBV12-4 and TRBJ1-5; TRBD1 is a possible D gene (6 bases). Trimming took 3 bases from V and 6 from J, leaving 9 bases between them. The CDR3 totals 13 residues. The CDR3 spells CASSFRGAQPQHF. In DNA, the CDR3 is TGTGCCAGCAGTTTCCGGGGGGCTCAGCCCCAGCATTTT.

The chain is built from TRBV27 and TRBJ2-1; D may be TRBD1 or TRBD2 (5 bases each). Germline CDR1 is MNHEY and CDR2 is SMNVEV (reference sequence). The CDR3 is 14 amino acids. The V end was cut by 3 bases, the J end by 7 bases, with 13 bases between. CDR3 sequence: CASSFGTAENEQFF. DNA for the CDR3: TGTGCCAGCAGTTTTGGGACGGCGGAAAATGAGCAGTTCTTC.

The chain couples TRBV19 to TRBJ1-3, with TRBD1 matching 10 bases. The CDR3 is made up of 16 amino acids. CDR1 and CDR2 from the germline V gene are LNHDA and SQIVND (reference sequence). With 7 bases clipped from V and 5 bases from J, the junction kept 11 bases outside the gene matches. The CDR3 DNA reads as TGTGCCAGTAAGCGACACCGGGACAGGGGAAGAAACACCATATATTTT. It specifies CASKRHRDRGRNTIYF.

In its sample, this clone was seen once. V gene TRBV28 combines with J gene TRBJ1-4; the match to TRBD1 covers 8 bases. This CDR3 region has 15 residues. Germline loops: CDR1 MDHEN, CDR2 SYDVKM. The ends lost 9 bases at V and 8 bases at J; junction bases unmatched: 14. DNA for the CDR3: TGTGCCAGTTGGACAGGGCCCCCATCCCGGGAAAAACTGTTTTTT. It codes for CASWTGPPSREKLFF.

The chain's CDR3 is CASSQDRTGSYEQYF. CDR3 sequence (DNA): TGTGCCAGCAGCCAAGACCGGACAGGCTCCTACGAGCAGTACTTC. This chain joins TRBV3-1 (or the pseudogene TRBV3-2) and TRBJ2-7; 7 bases fit TRBD1. Germline V CDR1 and CDR2: LGHDT, YNNKEL (reference sequence). The CDR3 runs 15 residues. With 0 bases clipped from V and 0 bases from J, the junction kept 2 bases outside the gene matches.

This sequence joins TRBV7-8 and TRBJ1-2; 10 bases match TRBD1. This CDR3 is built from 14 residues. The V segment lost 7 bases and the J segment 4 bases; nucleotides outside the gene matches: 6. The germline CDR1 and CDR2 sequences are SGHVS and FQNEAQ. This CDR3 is CASNGGQGVYGYTF. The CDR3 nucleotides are TGTGCCAGCAACGGAGGACAGGGGGTCTATGGCTACACCTTC.

Here the CDR3 DNA reads TGCAGCGCCCTACAGGGACCTAATGAAAAACTGTTTTTT. Amino acids: CSALQGPNEKLFF. V and J are TRBV29-1 and TRBJ1-4; D perhaps matches TRBD1 (6 bases). Germline lookup yields CDR1 SQVTM and CDR2 ANQGSEA. Deletions cut 7 bases from V and 3 bases from J, with 12 bases between. CDR3 length equals 13 residues.

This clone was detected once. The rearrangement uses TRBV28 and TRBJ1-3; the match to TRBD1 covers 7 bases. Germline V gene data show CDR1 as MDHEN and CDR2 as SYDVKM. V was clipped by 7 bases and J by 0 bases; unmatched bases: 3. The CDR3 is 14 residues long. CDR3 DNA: TGTGCCAGCAAAGGGACAGTCTCTGGAAACACCATATATTTT. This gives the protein CASKGTVSGNTIYF. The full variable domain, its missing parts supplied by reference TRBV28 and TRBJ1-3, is DVKVTQSSRYLVKRTGEKVFLECVQDMDHENMFWYRQDPGLGLRLIYFSYDVKMKEKGDIPEGYSVSREKKERFSLILESASTNQTSMYLCASKGTVSGNTIYFGEGSWLTVV.

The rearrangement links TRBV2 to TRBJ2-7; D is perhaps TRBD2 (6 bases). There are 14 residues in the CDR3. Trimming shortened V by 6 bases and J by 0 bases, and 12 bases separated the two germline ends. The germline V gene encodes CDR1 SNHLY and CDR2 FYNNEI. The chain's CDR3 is CASSAPTSSYEQYF. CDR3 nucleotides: TGTGCCAGCAGCGCCCCGACTAGCTCCTACGAGCAGTACTTC.